The TCR beta chain under discussion was sequenced for a study of OX40 agonist ivuxolimab in advanced cancers. The wider study: Among those treated, three patients had partial responses, one with hepatocellular carcinoma and two with cutaneous melanoma.

Generated by immunoSEQ multiplex PCR, the TCRdb table keeps only in-frame clones and is missing some. Of 70,000 or so clones in the sample, 75% to 90% are singletons; the top ten hold around 2%. This CDR3 region has 16 residues. Germline lookup yields CDR1 LNHNV and CDR2 YYDKDF (reference sequence). Trimming at V came to 3 bases and at J to 6 bases, leaving 11 bases not matched to a gene. The sequence was collected from an adult with an advanced solid tumor such as melanoma, head and neck, liver or kidney cancer. The chain joins TRBV15 to TRBJ2-5; 9 nucleotides match TRBD1. The source material was CD4+ or CD8+ T cells sorted from blood, sampled in a trial of the OX40 agonist ivuxolimab. The CDR3 protein is CATSRGGTGNPQTQYF. CDR3 nucleotides: TGTGCCACCAGCAGGGGCGGGACAGGGAACCCTCAGACCCAGTACTTC.